The next 29 T cell receptor beta chains were all read from a single sample in a study of shared clonotypes between healthy human individuals. Libraries were prepared by immunoSEQ multiplex PCR; TCRdb keeps only in-frame clonotypes and omits some of them. The table records about 530,000 clones, about three quarters of them present only once. The material sequenced was PBMCs. The receptors were gathered from a woman aged 40 to 50 in good health. Some clones in this sample may be carry-over from other donors' samples.

This chain uses TRBV18 with TRBJ2-2; 9 positions agree with TRBD1. V lost 3 bases, J lost 0 bases, and 2 bases stayed unmatched. The germline V gene encodes CDR1 KGHSH and CDR2 LQKENI. The CDR3 extends over 16 amino acids. The DNA of the CDR3 is TGTGCCAGCTCACCCCGGACAGGGGCGAACACCGGGGAGCTGTTTTTT. It codes for CASSPRTGANTGELFF.

This rearrangement joins TRBV7-2 to TRBJ2-5; 9 bases line up with TRBD2. After removal of 5 bases from V and 9 bases from J, the junction contained 4 bases not matched to a gene. CDR3 size: 12 residues. CDR1 SGHTA and CDR2 FQGNSA come from the germline V gene. The CDR3: CASSQQREAQYF. The CDR3 DNA follows: TGTGCCAGCAGCCAGCAGCGGGAGGCCCAGTACTTC. Using reference TRBV7-2 and TRBJ2-5 for the parts outside the CDR3, the full variable domain is GAGVSQSPSNKVTEKGKDVELRCDPISGHTALYWYRQSLGQGLEFLIYFQGNSAPDKSGLPSDRFSAERTGGSVSTLTIQRTQQEDSAVYLCASSQQREAQYFGPGTRLLVL.

The chain employs TRBV21-1 and TRBJ2-2; no DNA check was done on the table's D call, TRBD2. TRBV21-1 is a pseudogene segment. The CDR3 sequence is 17 residues long. CDR3 sequence (DNA): TGTGCCAGCAGCGAAGACGCTAGCGGAACGAACACCGGGGAGCTGTTTTTT. Amino acids: CASSEDASGTNTGELFF.

This clone was seen only a few times. The V call is TRBV4-3, the J call TRBJ2-2; 16 bases are a match to TRBD2. The CDR3 length is 19 residues. V gave up 4 bases and J gave up 6 bases; unmatched junction bases: 11. Germline lookup yields CDR1 LGHNA and CDR2 YSLEER. The CDR3 region is CASSRLSGLAGGLAGELFF. The CDR3 DNA sequence: TGCGCCAGCAGCCGCCTTTCGGGACTAGCGGGAGGGTTGGCCGGGGAGCTGTTTTTT.

The chain is built from TRBV4-1 and TRBJ2-7; TRBD2 agrees at 10 bases. Looked up from germline, CDR1 is MGHRA and CDR2 is YSYEKL. CDR3 size: 15 residues. Trimming removed 1 base from V and 3 bases from J; junction bases left unmatched: 3. The CDR3 nucleotides read TGCGCCAGCAGCCAAGGGCCTAGCGGGGGCTACGAGCAGTACTTC. Translated: CASSQGPSGGYEQYF.

The chain carries TRBV27 and TRBJ1-6, with D unclear. V lost 8 bases and J lost 4, with 15 bases in between. The CDR3 loop spans 15 amino acids. Germline loops: CDR1 MNHEY, CDR2 SMNVEV (reference sequence). Written as DNA, the CDR3 is TGTGCCAGCGGCGAAGATAACTGGTATAATTCACCCCTCCACTTT. Its protein product is CASGEDNWYNSPLHF.

This clone was seen at least ten times. This chain uses TRBV5-1 with TRBJ2-2; 7 nucleotides align to TRBD1. V trimming: 5 bases; J trimming: 5 bases; junction bases outside the gene matches: 9. This CDR3 is built from 15 residues. Per germline, CDR1 SGHRS and CDR2 YFSETQ. The CDR3 here is CASRRDRGGTGELFF. Here the CDR3 DNA reads TGCGCCAGCAGAAGGGACAGAGGTGGGACCGGGGAGCTGTTTTTT.

This clone was detected only a few times. This chain uses TRBV23-1 with TRBJ1-1; TRBD1 agrees at 7 bases. TRBV23-1 is annotated as an ORF whose role is uncertain. There are 16 residues in the CDR3. The V gene end was trimmed by 0 bases and the J gene end by 1 base; junction bases not matched to a gene: 5. Here the CDR3 reads CASSQSGDSENTEAFF. The CDR3 DNA reads TGCGCCAGCAGTCAATCAGGGGACAGCGAGAACACTGAAGCTTTCTTT.

The genes are TRBV2 and TRBJ2-3; unclear D gene. The CDR3 has 12 residues. V was pared by 2 bases and J by 2 bases, with 2 bases between. Per germline, CDR1 SNHLY and CDR2 FYNNEI. The CDR3 loop reads CASSENTDTQYF. DNA for the CDR3: TGTGCCAGCAGTGAAAACACAGATACGCAGTATTTT.

The rearrangement joins TRBV7-9 to TRBJ1-3; possibly TRBD1 for D (6 bases). CDR3 length equals 14 residues. CDR1 and CDR2 (germline): SEHNR, FQNEAQ (reference sequence). Deletions cut 5 bases from V and 5 bases from J, with 13 bases between. CDR3 sequence: CASSPRDTRNTIYF. CDR3 nucleotide sequence: TGTGCCAGCAGCCCGCGGGACACAAGAAACACCATATATTTT.

The V and J genes are TRBV10-2 and TRBJ1-4, with 7 bases fitting TRBD1. The CDR3 sequence is 13 residues long. Germline V gene data show CDR1 as WSHSY and CDR2 as SAAADI. The V and J ends lost 6 bases and 4 bases, in that order; junction bases with no gene match: 2. The CDR3 sequence: CASRDRVNEKLFF. DNA for the CDR3: TGCGCCAGCAGAGACAGGGTTAATGAAAAACTGTTTTTT.

The rearrangement uses TRBV27 and TRBJ2-1, with TRBD2 as a possible D gene (5 bases). V gave up 6 bases and J gave up 9 bases, with 15 bases separating them. Per the germline V gene, CDR1 is MNHEY and CDR2 is SMNVEV (reference sequence). CDR3 length: 13 residues. The CDR3 sequence is CASRHPGVSEQFF. In nucleotides, the CDR3 is TGTGCCAGCAGACACCCCGGGGTTAGTGAGCAGTTCTTC.

V usage is TRBV7-9 and J usage is TRBJ1-2; D is unclear. The germline CDR1 and CDR2 sequences are SEHNR and FQNEAQ (reference sequence). The V gene lost 1 base and the J gene lost 8 bases, with 11 bases spanning the gap. CDR3 length: 13 amino acids. CDR3 in DNA: TGTGCCAGCAGCTTAGGGGGTGGCGACGGCTACACCTTC. Protein: CASSLGGGDGYTF.

V is TRBV5-1 and J is TRBJ2-5; possible D gene TRBD1, 6 bases. Germline CDR1 is SGHRS and CDR2 is YFSETQ. Trimming shortened V by 4 bases and J by 0 bases, and 13 bases separated the two germline ends. CDR3 length: 15 amino acids. CDR3 in amino acids: CASSRGIANQETQYF. CDR3 DNA: TGCGCCAGCAGCAGGGGGATTGCCAACCAAGAGACCCAGTACTTC.

The rearrangement links TRBV9 to TRBJ2-2; the D gene is possibly TRBD2 (5 bases). Germline lookup yields CDR1 SGDLS and CDR2 YYNGEE. The CDR3 length is 13 residues. The V end lost 0 bases, the J end lost 9 bases, and 9 bases lay between the germline ends. The CDR3 protein is CASSVDGDRELFF. In DNA form, the CDR3 reads TGTGCCAGCAGCGTAGACGGGGATAGGGAGCTGTTTTTT.

As to this clone: Given a far larger clone just one base away, this is likely a sequencing read error. The chain couples TRBV7-2 to TRBJ2-1; tentative D call: TRBD2 (5 bases). Germline V gives CDR1 SGHTA, CDR2 FQGNSA. CDR3 size: 14 residues. CDR3 nucleotides: TGTGCCAGCAACTTAGCGCTTACTAGGAATGAGCAGTTCTTC. Its protein is CASNLALTRNEQFF.

About this clone itself: A much larger clone sits a single nucleotide away, making a read error possible. The rearrangement links TRBV2 to TRBJ2-2; either TRBD1 or TRBD2 may fit D (5 bases each). V was pared by 6 bases and J by 1 base, with 12 bases between. This CDR3 is 15 amino acids long. The germline V gene has CDR1 SNHLY and CDR2 FYNNEI. CDR3 sequence: CASSLGRLNTGELFF. The CDR3 coding sequence is TGTGCCAGCAGCTTGGGACGATTGAACACCGGGGAGCTGTTTTTT.

The V call is TRBV18, the J call TRBJ1-3; possibly TRBD1 for D (6 bases). V was shortened by 3 bases and J by 8 bases, with 17 bases between the two germline ends. CDR1 is KGHSH, CDR2 LQKENI, per germline. The CDR3 length is 15 residues. DNA of the CDR3: TGTGCCAGCTCACCGCCCGGGGGCGTAAGAGACACCATATATTTT. Protein sequence: CASSPPGGVRDTIYF.

The V call is TRBV21-1, the J call TRBJ2-1; the table's D call of TRBD2 was not tested on the DNA. TRBV21-1 is termed a pseudogene. This CDR3 contains 15 residues. The CDR3 nucleotides are TGTGCCAGCAGCAAAACTAGCGGGAGAGGAAATGAGCAGTTCTTC. Translating it yields CASSKTSGRGNEQFF.

The chain recombines TRBV19 with TRBJ1-1; no definite D call. CDR1 is LNHDA, CDR2 SQIVND, per germline (reference sequence). The V end was cut by 3 bases, the J end by 1 base, with 15 bases between. The CDR3 is made up of 16 amino acids. CDR3 nucleotides: TGTGCCAGTAGTATCTTACATCGGGCAGCGAACACTGAAGCTTTCTTT. Translated, it gives CASSILHRAANTEAFF.

The V call is TRBV28, the J call TRBJ2-2; perhaps TRBD1 as D (6 bases). This CDR3 has 14 amino acids. Germline CDR1 MDHEN, CDR2 SYDVKM. V gave up 6 bases and J gave up 3 bases, with 11 bases separating them. CDR3 residues: CASRDGTHTGELFF. CDR3 bases: TGTGCCAGCAGGGACGGGACACACACCGGGGAGCTGTTTTTT.

This clone was seen a handful of times. The rearrangement uses TRBV5-1 and TRBJ2-1; 9 positions match TRBD1. The length of the CDR3 is 14 residues. J was trimmed by 7 bases and V by 3 bases; bases with no gene match: 5. Looked up from germline, CDR1 is SGHRS and CDR2 is YFSETQ. The CDR3 DNA reads TGCGCCAGCAGCTGGGGGACAGGGCCTAATGAGCAGTTCTTC. Translating it yields CASSWGTGPNEQFF. The variable domain in full, completed from reference TRBV5-1 and TRBJ2-1, reads KAGVTQTPRYLIKTRGQQVTLSCSPISGHRSVSWYQQTPGQGLQFLFEYFSETQRNKGNFPGRFSGRQFSNSRSEMNVSTLELGDSALYLCASSWGTGPNEQFFGPGTRLTVL.

The V and J genes are TRBV2 and TRBJ1-2, with TRBD1 matching over 7 bases. The CDR3 runs 13 residues. The germline V gene has CDR1 SNHLY and CDR2 FYNNEI. Germline trimming cut 5 bases from V and 4 bases from J; bases unmatched to any gene: 4. Here the CDR3 reads CASSSGQLYGYTF. DNA of the CDR3: TGTGCCAGCAGTTCGGGACAGCTCTATGGCTACACCTTC.

J is TRBJ2-7 and V is TRBV7-7; a possible D gene is TRBD2 (6 bases). V lost 1 base and J lost 6, with 13 bases in between. The CDR3 is made up of 14 amino acids. Germline V gene sequence: CDR1 SSHAT, CDR2 FNYEAQ (reference sequence). The chain's CDR3 is CASSLEVASVEQYF. The CDR3 DNA reads as TGTGCCAGCAGCTTAGAGGTGGCTAGCGTCGAGCAGTACTTC.

V usage is TRBV6-1 and J usage is TRBJ2-7; TRBD1 matches 9 bases. The V segment lost 5 bases and the J segment 3 bases; nucleotides outside the gene matches: 5. Germline V gene lookup returns CDR1 MNHNS and CDR2 SASEGT. This CDR3 region has 14 residues. The CDR3, as DNA: TGTGCCAGCAGTTTAGACAGGGGGTACTACGAGCAGTACTTC. Translation gives CASSLDRGYYEQYF.

V is TRBV7-9 and J is TRBJ2-3; unclear D gene. There are 15 residues in the CDR3. From germline, CDR1 is SEHNR and CDR2 FQNEAQ (reference sequence). Between the trimmed V and J ends, which lost 5 bases and 2 bases, there was a span of 14 bases. This CDR3 reads CASSALGGTTDTQYF. The CDR3, as DNA: TGTGCCAGCAGCGCCCTGGGCGGAACCACAGATACGCAGTATTTT. The full variable domain, rest sourced from reference TRBV7-9 and TRBJ2-3, is DTGVSQNPRHKITKRGQNVTFRCDPISEHNRLYWYRQTLGQGPEFLTYFQNEAQLEKSRLLSDRFSAERPKGSFSTLEIQRTEQGDSAMYLCASSALGGTTDTQYFGPGTRLTVL.

This chain connects TRBV11-2 to TRBJ2-2; 7 positions match TRBD2. From germline, CDR1 is SGHAT and CDR2 FQNNGV. This CDR3 comprises 16 residues. Trimming removed 7 bases from V and 3 bases from J; junction bases left unmatched: 11. As DNA, the CDR3 is TGTGCCAGCACCTATGGGGCTAGCGGCTACACCGGGGAGCTGTTTTTT. This sequence encodes CASTYGASGYTGELFF.

The genes are TRBV4-3 and TRBJ1-5; D gene unclear. CDR1 and CDR2 (germline): LGHNA, YSLEER. The germline V and J ends were trimmed by 1 base and 4 bases, with 11 bases remaining between them. This CDR3 is built from 15 residues. CDR3 protein: CASSQVWVGNQPQHF. Written as DNA, the CDR3 is TGCGCCAGCAGCCAAGTATGGGTCGGGAATCAGCCCCAGCATTTT.

V usage is TRBV28 and J usage is TRBJ2-7; maybe TRBD1 (5 bases). CDR1 MDHEN and CDR2 SYDVKM come from the germline V gene. Trimming took 2 bases from V and 1 from J, leaving 15 bases between them. CDR3 length: 16 amino acids. CDR3 DNA: TGTGCCAGCAGTTTAAAGTTTATCGACAGTTCCTACGAGCAGTACTTC. Encoded protein: CASSLKFIDSSYEQYF. Full variable domain (rest looked up from reference TRBV28 and TRBJ2-7): DVKVTQSSRYLVKRTGEKVFLECVQDMDHENMFWYRQDPGLGLRLIYFSYDVKMKEKGDIPEGYSVSREKKERFSLILESASTNQTSMYLCASSLKFIDSSYEQYFGPGTRLTVT.